The source of this T cell receptor beta chain is a study of shared clonotypes between healthy human individuals. Study context: Researchers drew samples from two women and a few men aged 18 to 49. Three CD4 naive, three CD4 memory, two CD8 naive and one CD8 memory plate were used per donor.

Study results and caveats: Deeper or shallower sequencing was expected to change how clonotypes are shared among donors.

Germline CDR1 MNHNY, CDR2 SVGAGI (reference sequence). CDR3 size: 13 residues. Unmatched junction bases numbered 6, after V lost 4 bases and J lost 6 bases. Naive CD8 cells comprised CD45RO-negative, CCR7-positively selected cells, excluding terminally differentiated effector memory CD45RA+ cells. This clone was counted a single time. Its antigen is as yet unknown. Assay: immunoSEQ multiplex PCR; the TCRdb copy retains only in-frame clones and omits some. The table lists approximately 2,000,000 clones, about 94% of them singletons, with more than 1.5% in the top ten. The receptor was isolated from a man aged 18 to 29 in good health. Some clones in this sample may be carry-over from other donors' samples. The sample comprised naive CD8+ T cells from PBMCs. The rearrangement links TRBV6-6 to TRBJ2-7, with 7 bases lining up with TRBD2. CDR3 coding DNA: TGTGCCAGCAGTTGGACTAGAACTGGCGAGCAGTACTTC. Its translation: CASSWTRTGEQYF.